This T cell receptor beta chain emerged from a study of control samples from healthy donors and cancer patients. Libraries were prepared by immunoSEQ multiplex PCR; TCRdb keeps only in-frame clonotypes and omits some of them. The data show approximately 110,000 clones, 91% seen once. Per the germline V gene, CDR1 is SEHNR and CDR2 is FQNEAQ (reference sequence). Deletions cut 1 base from V and 5 bases from J, with 9 bases between. The CDR3 has 13 residues. The rearrangement uses TRBV7-9 and TRBJ2-7; D might be TRBD1 (5 bases). This clonotype was sampled from a woman younger than 30 in good health. The sequenced material came from blood. CDR3 sequence (DNA): TGTGCCAGCAGCTTAGAGCGACAGAACGAGCAGTACTTC. Translated: CASSLERQNEQYF.